The next 13 T cell receptor beta chains were all read from a single sample in a study of cytomegalovirus exposure and HLA in healthy donors. PCR used 60 Vbeta primers and 13 Jbeta primers. Profiled with immunoSEQ multiplex PCR; TCRdb holds only in-frame clones, not every one. Of approximately 210,000 clones in the sample, around 85% were seen once. Sequenced sample: PBMCs. Receptors were obtained from a young man in good health and CMV-seronegative.

This chain connects TRBV4-3 to TRBJ2-1; a possible D gene is TRBD1 (5 bases). Trimming pared 0 bases from V and 5 bases from J, leaving 11 bases between. This CDR3 region has 15 residues. From germline, CDR1 is LGHNA and CDR2 YSLEER. In DNA form, the CDR3 reads TGCGCCAGCAGCCAAGATCCCATCAGGGACAATGAGCAGTTCTTC. Residues: CASSQDPIRDNEQFF.

The chain couples TRBV5-6 to TRBJ2-2, with TRBD1 matching over 8 bases. The CDR3 has 16 residues. Germline CDR1 and CDR2: SGHDT and YYEEEE. V was clipped by 0 bases and J by 4 bases; unmatched bases: 5. CDR3 DNA sequence: TGTGCCAGCAGCTTGGGGACAGGGTTGAGCACCGGGGAGCTGTTTTTT. The encoded protein is CASSLGTGLSTGELFF.

The V gene is TRBV4-3, the J gene TRBJ2-3; D might be TRBD1 (5 bases). V was pared by 1 base and J by 2 bases, with 10 bases between. The germline CDR1 and CDR2 sequences are LGHNA and YSLEER. The length of the CDR3 is 15 residues. The CDR3 here is CASSQGRAITDTQYF. The CDR3 nucleotides read TGCGCCAGCAGCCAAGGCAGGGCTATCACAGATACGCAGTATTTT.

V and J are TRBV29-1 and TRBJ2-3; 8 positions match TRBD2. The V and J ends lost 1 base and 4 bases, in that order; junction bases with no gene match: 7. The CDR3 spans 15 residues. Germline V gives CDR1 SQVTM, CDR2 ANQGSEA. The CDR3 here is CSVEGGLVRADTQYF. The CDR3 DNA is TGCAGCGTTGAAGGGGGACTAGTAAGGGCAGATACGCAGTATTTT.

The rearrangement uses TRBV5-1 and TRBJ1-2, with TRBD1 matching over 7 bases. V gave up 3 bases and J gave up 2 bases; unmatched junction bases: 7. The CDR3 extends over 15 amino acids. Germline CDR1 reads SGHRS; CDR2 reads YFSETQ. CDR3 protein: CASSSEGGQNYGYTF. For the CDR3, the DNA is TGCGCCAGCAGCTCGGAGGGGGGACAGAACTATGGCTACACCTTC.

This clone has just one count. J is TRBJ2-1 and V is TRBV27, with a possible D match to TRBD2 (6 bases). Trimming took 5 bases from V and 14 from J, leaving 19 bases between them. The CDR3 contains 13 residues. The germline gives CDR1 MNHEY, CDR2 SMNVEV (reference sequence). The CDR3 DNA reads as TGTGCCAGCAGTACACCGGGACTTCATAGGGAGTTCTTC. As protein: CASSTPGLHREFF.

This clone came up once. Here the CDR3 omits its conserved ending phenylalanine or tryptophan, so a read error is the likely source. Because the CDR3's place on the DNA is in doubt, the DNA is left out and the CDR3 is given as listed by TCRdb. The rearrangement joins TRBV29-1 to TRBJ1-2; the table's TRBD1 call for D was not verified on the DNA. Germline lookup yields CDR1 SQVTM and CDR2 ANQGSEA. The CDR3 is 12 amino acids in total, end residues counted. The CDR3: CSVGTRDTQHTV.

The gene calls are TRBV5-6 and TRBJ2-5; 7 bases match TRBD2. Per germline, CDR1 SGHDT and CDR2 YYEEEE. Unmatched junction bases numbered 15, after V lost 6 bases and J lost 1 base. The length of the CDR3 is 17 residues. CDR3 DNA: TGTGCCAGCACCTTAAAAGACCGGGAGGTCCCCCAAGAGACCCAGTACTTC. The encoded protein is CASTLKDREVPQETQYF.

This clone was observed a single time. The chain combines TRBV5-4 with TRBJ1-4, with D possibly TRBD1 on 5 matching bases. The CDR3 is made up of 14 amino acids. V lost 4 bases and J lost 6, with 13 bases in between. Germline V gene lookup returns CDR1 SGHNT and CDR2 YYREEE (reference sequence). CDR3 loop: CASSLAGLDEKLFF. The CDR3 DNA is TGTGCCAGCAGCCTGGCGGGACTAGATGAAAAACTGTTTTTT.

This clone was found a few times. This sequence joins TRBV6-5 and TRBJ2-4; 7 bases align to TRBD1. V gave up 5 bases and J gave up 7 bases; unmatched junction bases: 11. CDR3 length: 15 amino acids. The germline V gene has CDR1 MNHEY and CDR2 SVGAGI. CDR3 protein: CASSARTGKWNIQYF. Written as DNA, the CDR3 is TGTGCCAGCAGTGCCAGGACAGGTAAATGGAACATTCAGTACTTC.

The chain uses TRBV4-3 and TRBJ2-3; 11 positions match TRBD2. The CDR3 has 16 residues. J gave up 4 bases and V 0 bases, and 3 bases lay outside the gene matches. In germline, CDR1 is LGHNA, CDR2 YSLEER. The DNA of the CDR3 is TGCGCCAGCAGCCAAGAAACTAGCGGGAGTTCAGATACGCAGTATTTT. This translates into CASSQETSGSSDTQYF.

V and J are TRBV9 and TRBJ2-3; TRBD1 aligns across 9 bases. The CDR3 totals 14 residues. CDR1 and CDR2 from the germline V gene are SGDLS and YYNGEE. V shed 5 bases and J 1 base; nucleotides not matched to a gene: 2. In DNA, the CDR3 is TGTGCCAGCAGTCGACAGGGGGGCACAGATACGCAGTATTTT. It yields the protein CASSRQGGTDTQYF.

The chain couples TRBV7-8 to TRBJ1-2; 7 bases are shared with TRBD1. The V and J ends lost 5 bases and 7 bases, in that order; junction bases with no gene match: 10. CDR1 and CDR2 from the germline V gene are SGHVS and FQNEAQ. The CDR3 sequence is 14 residues long. The CDR3 nucleotides are TGTGCCAGCAGCCCCCGACAGGGTTTTGGTGGCTACACCTTC. Translation: CASSPRQGFGGYTF.